This TCR beta chain was observed in a study of T cells after yellow fever vaccination. Study findings and constraints: Clones that expanded after primary vaccination mostly reappeared after the booster (roughly 96% CD4, around 87% CD8). A minor fraction of clonotypes spanned both CD4 and CD8 compartments. On re-exposure, the response was weaker but peaked faster, at day 5 versus 15.

Template switching with 5'RACE generated the TCR cDNA and added a universal primer site and UMIs. TCRdb reanalysed the 5' RACE reads using MiXCR and keeps one entry per CDR3 protein. This sample has around 340,000 distinct CDR3 sequences, with 8.5% to 10% found just once. This clonotype occurred many times. Antigen: not known. With V trimmed by 10 bases and J by 5 bases, 9 bases remained unmatched. Germline values: CDR1 SNHLY, CDR2 FYNNEI. The CDR3 has 15 residues. Sequencing was performed on PBMCs, taken on the day of the first yellow fever vaccination. The clonotype was recovered from a man between 18 and 35 years old who received the YFV17D yellow fever vaccine. J is TRBJ2-2 and V is TRBV2; 11 bases map to TRBD1. CDR3 protein: CATWAGQGGTGELFF. The CDR3, as DNA: TGTGCCACCTGGGCGGGACAGGGGGGGACCGGGGAGCTGTTTTTT.